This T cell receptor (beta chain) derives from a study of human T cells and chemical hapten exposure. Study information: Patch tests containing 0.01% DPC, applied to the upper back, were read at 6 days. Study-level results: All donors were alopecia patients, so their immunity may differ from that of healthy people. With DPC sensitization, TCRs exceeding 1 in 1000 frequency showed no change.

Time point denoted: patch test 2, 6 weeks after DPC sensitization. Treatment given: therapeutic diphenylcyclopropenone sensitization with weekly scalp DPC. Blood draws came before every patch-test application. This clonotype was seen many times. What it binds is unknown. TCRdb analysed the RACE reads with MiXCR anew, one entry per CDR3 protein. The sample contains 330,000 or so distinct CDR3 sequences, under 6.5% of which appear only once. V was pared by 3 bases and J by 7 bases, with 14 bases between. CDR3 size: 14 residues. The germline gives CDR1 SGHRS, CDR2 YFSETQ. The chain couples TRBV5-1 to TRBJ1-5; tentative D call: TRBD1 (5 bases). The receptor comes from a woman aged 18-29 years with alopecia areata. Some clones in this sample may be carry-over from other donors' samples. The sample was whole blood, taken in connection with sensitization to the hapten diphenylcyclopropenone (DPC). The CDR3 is CASSSGRVGQPQHF. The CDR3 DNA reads TGCGCCAGCAGCTCGGGCAGGGTCGGCCAGCCCCAGCATTTT.